Listed below are T cell receptor beta chains from one sample, sequenced in a study of response to subunit inactivated influenza vaccine. Using its own MiXCR run on the RT-PCR reads, TCRdb lists one record per CDR3 protein. The data hold hundreds of thousands of distinct CDR3 sequences, with roughly 8.2% observed a single time. The specimen comprised PBMCs from blood, sampled 23 to 25 months after vaccination. Receptors were obtained from a man between 50 and 75 years old who received an inactivated influenza vaccine. Each CDR3 is given with its conserved first and last residue. A D gene is named only where the DNA matches it firmly. Some rows mark clone size as missing; the rest say once, few, many or name a class of expanded clone.

j_call v_call d_call clone_size cdr3_nt cdr3_aa
TRBJ1-1 TRBV6-1 - - TGTGCCAGCAGTGAAGCTCTCGGGGACACTGAAGCTTTCTTT CASSEALGDTEAFF
TRBJ1-3 TRBV2 TRBD1 many TGTGCCAGCAGAGTCGACAGGGGGAAGTTATATTTT CASRVDRGKLYF
TRBJ1-2 TRBV30 - few TGTGCCTGGAGCGGACAGACTAACTATGGCTACACCTTC CAWSGQTNYGYTF
TRBJ1-1 TRBV4-3 - many TGCGCCAGCAGCTCCGGAAAGGGTCTGGGCCAAGCTTTCTTT CASSSGKGLGQAFF
TRBJ1-2 TRBV4-3 - few TGCGCCAGCAGCCAAGATCGGTCTGGCGACTATGGCTACACCTTC CASSQDRSGDYGYTF
TRBJ2-2 TRBV5-1 - many TGCGCCAGCACTAACCAGGGCACCGGGGAGCTGTTTTTT CASTNQGTGELFF
TRBJ1-1 TRBV7-9 - - TGTGCCAGCAGCTCGGGGTCAGGGAGAGCTTTCTTT CASSSGSGRAFF
TRBJ2-3 TRBV5-5 - few TGTGCCAGCAGCTTGGGGTATGGGGGGCGCGCAGATACGCAGTATTTT CASSLGYGGRADTQYF
TRBJ1-4 TRBV29-1 - many TGCAGCGCTGGACGGACTAATGAAAAACTGTTTTTT CSAGRTNEKLFF
TRBJ2-7 TRBV11-2 TRBD1 - TGTGCCAGCAGCTTAGTTCGGGACAGCTCCTACGAGCAGTACTTC CASSLVRDSSYEQYF
TRBJ2-7 TRBV29-1 TRBD1 - TGCAGCGTTCCGGGACAGAGACTCTACGAGCAGTACTTC CSVPGQRLYEQYF
TRBJ1-2 TRBV5-1 - - TGCGCCAGCAGCCCAGGGACACCCCCGAACTATGGCTACACCTTC CASSPGTPPNYGYTF
TRBJ1-5 TRBV5-1 - few TGCGCCAGCAGCTTGTTCCAGGGACCTAATCAGCCCCAGCATTTT CASSLFQGPNQPQHF
TRBJ2-1 TRBV5-1 - - TGCGCCAGCAGCACGGGACAAGACAATGAGCAGTTCTTC CASSTGQDNEQFF
TRBJ2-7 TRBV20-1 - - TGCAGTGCTAGATCCGGACAGCCCCTAGAAGCCGAGCAGTACTTC CSARSGQPLEAEQYF
TRBJ1-1 TRBV5-5 - - TGTGCCAGCCAGGAAACAGGGATCCGGGGGAACACTGAAGCTTTCTTT CASQETGIRGNTEAFF
TRBJ2-2 TRBV7-2 TRBD2 - TGTGCCAGCAGCTTTGCTAGCGGGAGTAACGGGGAGCTGTTTTTT CASSFASGSNGELFF
TRBJ2-5 TRBV9 - - TGTGCCAGCACCCAATTTGGACAGAACCAAGAGACCCAGTACTTC CASTQFGQNQETQYF
TRBJ2-3 TRBV9 - - TGTGCCAGCAGCGCGGCGGCGGGGAGGGGGATTAGTGATACGCAGTATTTT CASSAAAGRGISDTQYF
TRBJ2-7 TRBV10-1 TRBD1 few TGCGCCAGCAGAGTCGGACAGGGGGCCGAGGAGCAGTACTTC CASRVGQGAEEQYF
TRBJ1-5 TRBV12-3/TRBV12-4 - many TGTGCCAGCAGTTTGGCCTTGAATCAGCCCCAGCATTTT CASSLALNQPQHF
TRBJ2-7 TRBV29-1 - many TGCAGCGTTGAAACCCTGCTTGGGATAAAGCAGTACTTC CSVETLLGIKQYF
TRBJ2-3 TRBV7-7 TRBD1 few TGTGCCAGCAGCGTCGGGACAGGGGACACAGATACGCAGTATTTT CASSVGTGDTDTQYF
TRBJ2-1 TRBV7-6 TRBD1 many TGTGCCAGCAGCTTATGGGCAGGGGGTGACTACAATGAGCAGTTCTTC CASSLWAGGDYNEQFF
TRBJ2-4 TRBV5-1 TRBD1 many TGCGCCAGCAGCCAAAGGACAGGGGAAAACATTCAGTACTTC CASSQRTGENIQYF
TRBJ2-7 TRBV7-2 - many TGTGCCAGCAGGGACCTCACGGTCCACGAGCAGTACTTC CASRDLTVHEQYF
TRBJ2-5 TRBV29-1 TRBD2 few TGCAGCGTTGGGCCTAGCGGGAATCCGACCCAGTACTTC CSVGPSGNPTQYF
TRBJ2-5 TRBV6-5 - - TGTGCCAGCAGTTTTAGCGAGACCCAGTGCTTC CASSFSETQCF
TRBJ2-7 TRBV20-1 - few TGCAGTGCTAGGTATCAGGATCACCCCTACGAGCAGTACTTC CSARYQDHPYEQYF
TRBJ2-3 TRBV15 - - TGTGCCACCAGCAGAGAAAGCACAGATACGCAGTATTTT CATSRESTDTQYF
TRBJ1-1 TRBV5-1 TRBD1 many TGCGCCAGCAGCTCAAGGACAGGGGCGAACACTGAAGCTTTCTTT CASSSRTGANTEAFF
TRBJ2-7 TRBV6-6 TRBD2 many TGTGCCAGCACCGGGACTAGCGTGGAGCAGTACTTC CASTGTSVEQYF
TRBJ2-7 TRBV14 TRBD1 - TGTGCCAGCAGCCAAGATAAAAAATTGGACAGGGGGATCTACGAGCAGTACTTC CASSQDKKLDRGIYEQYF
TRBJ2-5 TRBV28 - many TGTGCCAGCAGCAGTGGGGAGACCCAGTACTTC CASSSGETQYF
TRBJ2-3 TRBV6-1 - - TGTGCCAGCAGGCCAGGGACCGCGGGCACAGATACGCAGTATTTT CASRPGTAGTDTQYF
TRBJ2-3 TRBV5-1 - - TGCGCCAGCAGCTTGGAGACAGGAATCACAGATACGCAGTATTTT CASSLETGITDTQYF
TRBJ2-7 TRBV27 - few TGTGCCAGCAGTACCGGAAGGGCGGGGGAGCAGTACTTC CASSTGRAGEQYF
TRBJ2-6 TRBV6-4 - many TGTGCCAGCAGTGAAGTCTCTGGGGCCAACGTCCTGACTTTC CASSEVSGANVLTF
TRBJ1-2 TRBV7-6 - - TGTGCCGGGGCGGGGTATAATGGCTACACCTTC CAGAGYNGYTF
TRBJ2-2 TRBV10-1 TRBD2 few TGCGCCAGCAGTGAACAGCGGGGAGATACCGGGGAGCTGTTTTTT CASSEQRGDTGELFF
TRBJ2-5 TRBV18 - many TGTGCCAGCTCACCGGAGCGGACCCAGTACTTC CASSPERTQYF
TRBJ2-1 TRBV24-1 - few TGTGCCACCAGTGACTCTTACAATGAGCAGTTCTTC CATSDSYNEQFF
TRBJ2-3 TRBV7-2 - - TGTGCCAGCAGCTTCCGGGACCAGAGAACAGATACGCAGTATTTT CASSFRDQRTDTQYF
TRBJ2-7 TRBV29-1 - - TGCAGCGTTGAAGGAGGGCTAGACTCCTACGAGCAGTACTTC CSVEGGLDSYEQYF
TRBJ1-5 TRBV20-1 - many TGCAGTGCTATTAAATCGGGACTCCTCAATCAGCCCCAGCATTTT CSAIKSGLLNQPQHF
TRBJ2-5 TRBV11-2 - - TGTGCCAGCAGCTTACCGTCTGTAGACTCTCGGAAGACCCAGTACTTC CASSLPSVDSRKTQYF
TRBJ2-1 TRBV5-1 TRBD1 - TGCGCCAGCAGCCCTGGGACAGAACTATACAATGAGCAGTTCTTC CASSPGTELYNEQFF
TRBJ2-7 TRBV11-1 TRBD2 many TGTGCCAGCAGCTTAGGGGGGTCTAGCGGGAGCCCCTCTAGGCGCTACGAGCAGTACTTC CASSLGGSSGSPSRRYEQYF
TRBJ2-4 TRBV4-3 - - TGCGCCAGCAGCGAGGGACCTTCAGCCAAAAACATTCAGTACTTC CASSEGPSAKNIQYF
TRBJ1-5 TRBV4-2 TRBD1 - TGTGCCAGCAGCCAAGAGCAGGGGACAGTTCAGCCCCAGCATTTT CASSQEQGTVQPQHF
TRBJ2-1 TRBV11-2 - few TGTGCCAGCAGCCAGTCGGCAGCGGGACACTCCTACAATGAGCAGTTCTTC CASSQSAAGHSYNEQFF
TRBJ2-7 TRBV7-8 - few TGTGCCAGCAGCGCCACCGTTTCTCCCCACGAGCAGTACTTC CASSATVSPHEQYF
TRBJ2-6 TRBV6-1 TRBD1 - TGTGCCAGCAGTAGGGACAGTGGGAGTCGCAGGGCCAACGTCCTGACTTTC CASSRDSGSRRANVLTF
TRBJ1-2 TRBV7-9 TRBD1 few TGTGCCAGCAGCTTAGCTCTGGGACAGGGGAACTATGGCTACACCTTC CASSLALGQGNYGYTF
TRBJ2-2 TRBV12-3/TRBV12-4 TRBD2 many TGTGCCAGTAATCTAGCGGGAGGGAACACCGGGGAGCTGTTTTTT CASNLAGGNTGELFF
TRBJ1-1 TRBV4-3 - many TGCGCCAGCAGCTCCGGGGGGGGACGGGGTGAAGCTTTCTTT CASSSGGGRGEAFF
TRBJ2-3 TRBV20-1 TRBD2 - TGCAGTGCTAGAGGGGGGGGGTCCCAGTCGACAGATACGCAGTATTTT CSARGGGSQSTDTQYF
TRBJ1-1 TRBV18 TRBD1 many TGTGCCAGCAGCTTAACAGGGGGCACTGAAGCTTTCTTT CASSLTGGTEAFF